The TCR beta chain under discussion was sequenced for a study of human T cells and chemical hapten exposure. Study-level information: Minor volume differences among pooled libraries chiefly drove per-sample TCR yield variation. Study-level results: No shift was seen in TCRs above 1 in 1000 frequency with DPC sensitization.

Looked up from germline, CDR1 is MNHEY and CDR2 is SVGAGI. Between the trimmed V and J ends, which lost 3 bases and 6 bases, there was a span of 9 bases. The CDR3 spans 14 residues. Time point described: healthy volunteer bleed at 6 weeks. Total RNA was isolated from unfractionated whole blood. Original analysis: Sample TCR counts, which ranged from 23,224 to 690,600, had a median of 95,638. TCRdb reanalysed the RACE reads using MiXCR and keeps one entry per CDR3 protein. TCRdb's processing, not the study's, gives the V and J calls here. The table lists about 79,000 distinct CDR3 sequences, approximately 8.6% of them singletons. Details on this clonotype: Its specificity is not known.

This clonotype originated in a male donor in good health. Some clones in this sample may be carry-over from other donors' samples. The chain employs TRBV6-5 and TRBJ1-6; D possibly corresponds to TRBD1 (5 bases). Sequenced input: whole blood. Here the CDR3 reads CASSYSGINSPLHF. The CDR3 region has the DNA TGTGCCAGCAGTTATTCAGGGATTAATTCACCCCTCCACTTT.